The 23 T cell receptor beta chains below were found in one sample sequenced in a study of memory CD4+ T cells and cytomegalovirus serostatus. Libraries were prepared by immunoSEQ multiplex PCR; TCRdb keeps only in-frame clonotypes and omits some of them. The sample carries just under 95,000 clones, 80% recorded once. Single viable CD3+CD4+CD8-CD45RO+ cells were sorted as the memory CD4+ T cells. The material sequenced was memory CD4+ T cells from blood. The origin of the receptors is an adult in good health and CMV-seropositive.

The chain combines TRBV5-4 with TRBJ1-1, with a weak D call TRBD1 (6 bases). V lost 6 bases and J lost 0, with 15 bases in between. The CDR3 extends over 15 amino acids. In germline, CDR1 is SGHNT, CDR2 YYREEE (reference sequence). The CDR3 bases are TGTGCCAGCAACGGGGGGGGGACACTGAACACTGAAGCTTTCTTT. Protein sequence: CASNGGGTLNTEAFF.

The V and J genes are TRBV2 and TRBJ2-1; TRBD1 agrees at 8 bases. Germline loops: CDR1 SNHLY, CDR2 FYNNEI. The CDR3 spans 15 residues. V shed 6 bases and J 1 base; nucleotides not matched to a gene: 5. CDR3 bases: TGTGCCAGCAGGCCAAGGACAGGGTCCTACAATGAGCAGTTCTTC. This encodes CASRPRTGSYNEQFF.

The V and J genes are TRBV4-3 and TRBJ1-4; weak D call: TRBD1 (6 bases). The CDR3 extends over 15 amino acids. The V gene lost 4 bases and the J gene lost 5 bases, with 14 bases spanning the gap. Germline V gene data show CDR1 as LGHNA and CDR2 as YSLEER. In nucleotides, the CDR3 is TGCGCCAGCAGCCCGACAGGTTTTGTCAATGAAAAACTGTTTTTT. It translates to CASSPTGFVNEKLFF.

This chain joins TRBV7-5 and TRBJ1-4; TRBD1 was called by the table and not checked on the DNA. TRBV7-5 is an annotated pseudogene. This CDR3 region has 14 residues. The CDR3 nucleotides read TGTGCCACGGATCGGGCAGGGTCAACTGAAAAACTGTTTTTT. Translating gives CATDRAGSTEKLFF.

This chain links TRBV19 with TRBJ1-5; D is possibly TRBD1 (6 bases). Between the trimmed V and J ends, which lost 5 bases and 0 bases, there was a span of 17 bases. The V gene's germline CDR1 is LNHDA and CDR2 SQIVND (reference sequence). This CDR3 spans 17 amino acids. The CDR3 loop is CASSGGRRVYSNQPQHF. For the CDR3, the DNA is TGTGCCAGTAGTGGGGGCCGGCGGGTCTATAGCAATCAGCCCCAGCATTTT.

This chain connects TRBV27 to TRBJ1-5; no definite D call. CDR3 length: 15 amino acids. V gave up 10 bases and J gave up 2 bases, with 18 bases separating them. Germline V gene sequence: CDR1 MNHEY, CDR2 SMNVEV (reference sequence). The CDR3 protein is CATGEVTAGNQPQHF. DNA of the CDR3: TGTGCCACCGGTGAGGTGACCGCGGGCAATCAGCCCCAGCATTTT.

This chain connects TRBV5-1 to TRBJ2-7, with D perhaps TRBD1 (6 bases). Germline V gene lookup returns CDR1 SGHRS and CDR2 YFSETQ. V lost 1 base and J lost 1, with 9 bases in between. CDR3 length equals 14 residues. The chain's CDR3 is CASSLWQGSYEQYF. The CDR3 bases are TGCGCCAGCAGCTTGTGGCAGGGGTCCTACGAGCAGTACTTC.

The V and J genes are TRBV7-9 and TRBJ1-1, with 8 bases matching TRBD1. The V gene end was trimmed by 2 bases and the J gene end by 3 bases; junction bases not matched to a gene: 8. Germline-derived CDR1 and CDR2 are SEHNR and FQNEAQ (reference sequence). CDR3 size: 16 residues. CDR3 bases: TGTGCCAGCAGCTTATCTCCAGGGGGCGCGGACACTGAAGCTTTCTTT. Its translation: CASSLSPGGADTEAFF.

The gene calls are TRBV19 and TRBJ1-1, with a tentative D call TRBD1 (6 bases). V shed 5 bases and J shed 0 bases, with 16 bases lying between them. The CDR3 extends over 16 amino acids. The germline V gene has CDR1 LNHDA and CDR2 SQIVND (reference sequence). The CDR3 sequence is CASSPFGGTMNTEAFF. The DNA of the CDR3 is TGTGCCAGTAGTCCATTCGGGGGGACAATGAACACTGAAGCTTTCTTT. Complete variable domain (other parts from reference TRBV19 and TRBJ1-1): DGGITQSPKYLFRKEGQNVTLSCEQNLNHDAMYWYRQDPGQGLRLIYYSQIVNDFQKGDIAEGYSVSREKKESFPLTVTSAQKNPTAFYLCASSPFGGTMNTEAFFGQGTRLTVV.

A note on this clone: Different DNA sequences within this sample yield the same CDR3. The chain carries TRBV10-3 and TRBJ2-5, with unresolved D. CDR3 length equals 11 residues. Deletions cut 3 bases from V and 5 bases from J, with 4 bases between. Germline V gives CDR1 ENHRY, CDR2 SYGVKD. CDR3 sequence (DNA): TGTGCCATCAGTGAATCGGAGACCCAGTACTTC. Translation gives CAISESETQYF.

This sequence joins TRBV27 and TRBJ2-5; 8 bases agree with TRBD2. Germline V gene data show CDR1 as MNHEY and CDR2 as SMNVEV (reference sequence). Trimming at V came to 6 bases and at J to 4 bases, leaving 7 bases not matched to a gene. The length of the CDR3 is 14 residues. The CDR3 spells CASSPGTRAETQYF. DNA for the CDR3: TGTGCCAGCAGCCCCGGGACTAGGGCAGAGACCCAGTACTTC.

CDR3 sequence: CASSPKTPNTEAFF. CDR3 nucleotide sequence: TGTGCCAGCAGCCCTAAGACACCTAACACTGAAGCTTTCTTT. V is TRBV7-9 and J is TRBJ1-1; no clear D gene. Germline V gives CDR1 SEHNR, CDR2 FQNEAQ (reference sequence). V lost 5 bases to trimming and J lost 2 bases, with 12 bases between them. This CDR3 spans 14 amino acids.

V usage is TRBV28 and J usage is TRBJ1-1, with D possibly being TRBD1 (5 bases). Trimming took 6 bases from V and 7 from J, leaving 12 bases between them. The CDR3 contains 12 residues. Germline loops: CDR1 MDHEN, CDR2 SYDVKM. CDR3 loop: CASRGHRDEAFF. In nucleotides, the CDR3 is TGTGCCAGCAGAGGACACCGGGATGAAGCTTTCTTT.

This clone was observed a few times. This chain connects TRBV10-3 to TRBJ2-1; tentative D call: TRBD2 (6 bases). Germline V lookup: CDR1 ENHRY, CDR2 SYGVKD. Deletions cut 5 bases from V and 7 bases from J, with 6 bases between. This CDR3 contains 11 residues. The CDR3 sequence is CAISRENEQFF. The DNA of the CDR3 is TGTGCCATCAGTCGGGAGAATGAGCAGTTCTTC.

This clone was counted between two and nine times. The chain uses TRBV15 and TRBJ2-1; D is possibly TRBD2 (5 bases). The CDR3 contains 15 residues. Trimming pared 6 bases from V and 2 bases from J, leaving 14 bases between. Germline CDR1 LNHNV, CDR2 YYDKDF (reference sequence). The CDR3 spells CATSPEVFAYNEQFF. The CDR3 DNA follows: TGTGCCACCAGTCCGGAGGTCTTTGCCTACAATGAGCAGTTCTTC.

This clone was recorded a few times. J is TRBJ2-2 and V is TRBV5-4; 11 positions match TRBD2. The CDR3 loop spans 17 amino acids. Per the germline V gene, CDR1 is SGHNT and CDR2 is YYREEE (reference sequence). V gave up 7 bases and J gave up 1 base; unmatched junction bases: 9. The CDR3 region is CASSGLAGGRNTGELFF. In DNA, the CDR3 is TGTGCCAGCTCCGGGCTAGCGGGAGGAAGGAACACCGGGGAGCTGTTTTTT.

The CDR3 DNA reads as TGTGCCAGCAGTGGGGACAGTTTGAACACTGAAGCTTTCTTT. Its translation is CASSGDSLNTEAFF. V gene TRBV28 combines with J gene TRBJ1-1; TRBD1 matches 7 bases. The V segment lost 5 bases and the J segment 0 bases; nucleotides outside the gene matches: 3. From germline, CDR1 is MDHEN and CDR2 SYDVKM. This CDR3 comprises 14 residues.

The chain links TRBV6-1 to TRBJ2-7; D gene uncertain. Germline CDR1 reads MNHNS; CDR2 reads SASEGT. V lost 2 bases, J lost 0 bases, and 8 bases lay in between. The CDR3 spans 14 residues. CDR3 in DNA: TGTGCCAGCAGTGAACTGGGTTTCTCCTACGAGCAGTACTTC. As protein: CASSELGFSYEQYF.

In DNA, the CDR3 is TGTGCCATCAGTGAGTCGGACAGTGGCTATGGCTACACCTTC. Translation gives CAISESDSGYGYTF. The rearrangement links TRBV10-3 to TRBJ1-2, with D maybe TRBD1 (6 bases). The V gene lost 0 bases and the J gene lost 4 bases, with 9 bases spanning the gap. The CDR3 spans 14 residues. Germline assignment: CDR1 ENHRY and CDR2 SYGVKD.

The CDR3 sequence is CASSPLRTDSDEQYF. The CDR3 nucleotides read TGTGCCAGCAGCCCCCTGAGGACTGATAGTGACGAGCAGTACTTC. The chain couples TRBV4-2 to TRBJ2-7; D may be TRBD2 (5 bases). Germline loops: CDR1 LGHNA, CDR2 YNFKEQ. This CDR3 contains 15 residues. V lost 4 bases, J lost 5 bases, and 18 bases lay in between.

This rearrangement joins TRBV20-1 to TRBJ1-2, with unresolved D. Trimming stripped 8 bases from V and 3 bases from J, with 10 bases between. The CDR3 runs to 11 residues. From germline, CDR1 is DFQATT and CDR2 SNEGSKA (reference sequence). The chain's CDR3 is CSYSSDYGYTF. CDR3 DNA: TGCAGTTATTCTTCGGACTATGGCTACACCTTC.

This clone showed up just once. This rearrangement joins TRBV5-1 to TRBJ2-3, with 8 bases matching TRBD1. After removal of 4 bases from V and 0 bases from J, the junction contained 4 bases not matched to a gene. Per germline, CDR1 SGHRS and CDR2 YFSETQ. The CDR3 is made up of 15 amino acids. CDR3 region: CASSGGTGSTDTQYF. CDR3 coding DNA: TGCGCCAGCAGCGGCGGGACAGGAAGCACAGATACGCAGTATTTT.

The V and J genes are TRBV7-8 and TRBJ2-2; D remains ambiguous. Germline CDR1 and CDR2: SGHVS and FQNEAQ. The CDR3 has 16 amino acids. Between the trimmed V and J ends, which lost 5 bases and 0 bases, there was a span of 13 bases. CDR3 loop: CASSPASRANTGELFF. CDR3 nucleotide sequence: TGTGCCAGCAGCCCGGCCTCCCGGGCGAACACCGGGGAGCTGTTTTTT.